The 30 T cell receptor beta chains below were found in one sample sequenced in a study of blood T cell repertoires in COVID-19. Libraries were prepared by immunoSEQ multiplex PCR; TCRdb keeps only in-frame clonotypes and omits some of them. The table has over 200,000 clones, 87% seen once; the top ten hold about 10%. Material for sequencing was PBMCs or T cells enriched from blood (not recorded which). These receptors came from a man aged 25 to 40 who had recovered from COVID-19.

The chain links TRBV28 to TRBJ2-7, with 7 bases identical to TRBD2. Germline CDR1 MDHEN, CDR2 SYDVKM. After removal of 6 bases from V and 1 base from J, the junction contained 15 bases not matched to a gene. The CDR3 has 17 residues. As DNA, the CDR3 is TGTGCCAGCAGCCCTCTTCCTCAGGGAGGGGTTTCCTACGAGCAGTACTTC. Its translation is CASSPLPQGGVSYEQYF.

Only one count was recorded for this clone. The CDR3 DNA sequence: TGTGCCAGCAGTTCCTACCGCTTAGCTTTCTTT. Translation: CASSSYRLAFF. J is TRBJ1-1 and V is TRBV6-5; D is ambiguous. Germline V gives CDR1 MNHEY, CDR2 SVGAGI. The CDR3 consists of 11 residues. Trimming took 4 bases from V and 10 from J, leaving 10 bases between them.

The chain has TRBV19 and TRBJ1-5, with a tentative D call TRBD1 (6 bases). This CDR3 is 15 amino acids long. CDR1 LNHDA and CDR2 SQIVND come from the germline V gene (reference sequence). V was clipped by 1 base and J by 5 bases, with 12 bases between them. CDR3 nucleotides: TGTGCCAGTAGTATAGGGACAGCGCATTATCAGCCCCAGCATTTT. This translates into CASSIGTAHYQPQHF.

The chain links TRBV11-3 to TRBJ2-7; 9 positions agree with TRBD1. This CDR3 spans 15 amino acids. The germline V gene has CDR1 SGHNT and CDR2 YENEEA. Losses at the gene ends were 5 bases for V and 2 bases for J; bases not matched to a gene: 7. The CDR3 DNA follows: TGTGCCAGCAGCCCGGGCGGGACAGGGACCTACGAGCAGTACTTC. Translating gives CASSPGGTGTYEQYF.

Of note for this clone: It differs at one base from a far larger clone, so likely a read error. The chain has TRBV27 and TRBJ1-5; D possibly corresponds to TRBD1 (6 bases). From germline, CDR1 is MNHEY and CDR2 SMNVEV (reference sequence). The CDR3 has 14 amino acids. Trimming left V 5 bases short and J 4 bases short, with 12 bases between. The CDR3 reads CASSPGQRNQPQHF. CDR3 nucleotides: TGTGCCAGCAGTCCCGGACAGAGAAATCAGCCCCAGCATTTT.

The rearrangement links TRBV7-9 to TRBJ1-5; possibly TRBD1 for D (5 bases). This CDR3 has 15 amino acids. Trimming left V 1 base short and J 1 base short, with 8 bases between. Per germline, CDR1 SEHNR and CDR2 FQNEAQ (reference sequence). The CDR3 loop is CASSLGGVSNQPQHF. Written as DNA, the CDR3 is TGTGCCAGCAGCTTAGGGGGGGTAAGCAATCAGCCCCAGCATTTT.

The chain carries TRBV12-3 or TRBV12-4 and TRBJ2-2; D is perhaps TRBD1 (5 bases). This CDR3 is built from 13 residues. V dropped 10 bases and J dropped 0 bases, with 9 bases sitting between them. DNA for the CDR3: TGTGCCACCGAAGGGGCGAACACCGGGGAGCTGTTTTTT. Protein sequence: CATEGANTGELFF.

V usage is TRBV9 and J usage is TRBJ1-1, with unresolved D. CDR1 and CDR2 (germline): SGDLS, YYNGEE. CDR3 size: 14 residues. The ends were cut back, 4 bases at V and 4 bases at J, with 14 bases in the middle. CDR3 DNA: TGTGCCAGCAGCCCTACCACAGCGGGCACTGAAGCTTTCTTT. Residues: CASSPTTAGTEAFF.

The J gene is TRBJ2-7, the V gene TRBV3-1 (or the pseudogene TRBV3-2); D is ambiguous. V shed 1 base and J shed 1 base, with 8 bases lying between them. The CDR3 totals 14 residues. The germline V gene encodes CDR1 LGHDT and CDR2 YNNKEL (reference sequence). The CDR3 sequence is CASSQGTRSYEQYF. The CDR3 coding sequence is TGTGCCAGCAGCCAAGGAACCAGGTCCTACGAGCAGTACTTC.

This clone was counted a single time. This CDR3 reads CASSDRGHHEQYF. In DNA, the CDR3 is TGTGCCAGCAGCGACAGGGGTCACCACGAGCAGTACTTC. The chain employs TRBV28 and TRBJ2-7, with 8 bases lining up with TRBD1. V dropped 6 bases and J dropped 5; count of bases not matched to a gene: 6. The germline CDR1 and CDR2 sequences are MDHEN and SYDVKM. The CDR3 is 13 residues long.

V is TRBV28 and J is TRBJ2-3; TRBD2 agrees at 7 bases. Trimming removed 2 bases from V and 2 bases from J; junction bases left unmatched: 7. CDR3 length: 16 amino acids. Per germline, CDR1 MDHEN and CDR2 SYDVKM. The CDR3 reads CASSLGASGDTDTQYF. The CDR3 DNA reads as TGTGCCAGCAGTTTAGGTGCTAGCGGCGACACAGATACGCAGTATTTT.

The J gene is TRBJ1-5, the V gene TRBV30; 11 positions agree with TRBD1. This CDR3 is 13 amino acids long. The germline V gene encodes CDR1 GTSNPN and CDR2 SVGIG (reference sequence). V was clipped by 1 base and J by 9 bases; unmatched bases: 2. CDR3 region: CAWSGTGGAPQHF. CDR3 nucleotides: TGTGCCTGGAGTGGGACAGGGGGCGCGCCCCAGCATTTT.

The V call is TRBV5-1, the J call TRBJ1-2; tentative D call: TRBD1 (5 bases). V lost 1 base to trimming and J lost 3 bases, with 13 bases between them. The germline V gene has CDR1 SGHRS and CDR2 YFSETQ. CDR3 size: 15 residues. The CDR3 loop reads CASSLRSGWDYGYTF. DNA of the CDR3: TGCGCCAGCAGCTTGCGTTCAGGGTGGGACTATGGCTACACCTTC.

The rearrangement uses TRBV3-1 (or the pseudogene TRBV3-2) and TRBJ1-5; 9 bases are shared with TRBD1. Germline values: CDR1 LGHDT, CDR2 YNNKEL (reference sequence). Losses at the gene ends were 10 bases for V and 4 bases for J; bases not matched to a gene: 5. There are 13 residues in the CDR3. CDR3 DNA sequence: TGTGCCAATTGGGACAGGGAGAATCAGCCCCAGCATTTT. Translated, it gives CANWDRENQPQHF.

The chain carries TRBV9 and TRBJ1-2; TRBD1 is a possible D gene (5 bases). V lost 0 bases, J lost 3 bases, and 9 bases lay in between. The germline V gene has CDR1 SGDLS and CDR2 YYNGEE. The CDR3 extends over 14 amino acids. CDR3 loop: CASSVGGRDYGYTF. The DNA of the CDR3 is TGTGCCAGCAGCGTAGGAGGCAGGGACTATGGCTACACCTTC. Filled out from reference TRBV9 and TRBJ1-2, the complete variable domain reads DSGVTQTPKHLITATGQRVTLRCSPRSGDLSVYWYQQSLDQGLQFLIQYYNGEERAKGNILERFSAQQFPDLHSELNLSSLELGDSALYFCASSVGGRDYGYTFGSGTRLTVV.

The V gene is TRBV7-3, the J gene TRBJ1-3; TRBD1 is a possible D gene (6 bases). Germline loops: CDR1 SGHTA, CDR2 FQGTGA. This CDR3 is built from 14 residues. The V end was cut by 5 bases, the J end by 8 bases, with 16 bases between. DNA for the CDR3: TGTGCCAGCAGCCGAGGACAGCCCGGAGACACCATATATTTT. Translated: CASSRGQPGDTIYF. The full variable domain, its missing parts supplied by reference TRBV7-3 and TRBJ1-3, is GAGVSQTPSNKVTEKGKYVELRCDPISGHTALYWYRQSLGQGPEFLIYFQGTGAADDSGLPNDRFFAVRPEGSVSTLKIQRTERGDSAVYLCASSRGQPGDTIYFGEGSWLTVV.

CDR3 in amino acids: CASRSSGRVGETQYF. The CDR3 nucleotides are TGTGCCAGCAGGTCTAGCGGGAGGGTCGGGGAGACCCAGTACTTC. The chain combines TRBV28 with TRBJ2-5; 12 bases line up with TRBD2. Germline V gene data show CDR1 as MDHEN and CDR2 as SYDVKM. After removal of 6 bases from V and 5 bases from J, the junction contained 7 bases not matched to a gene. This CDR3 has 15 amino acids. Drawing the rest from reference TRBV28 and TRBJ2-5, the complete variable domain is DVKVTQSSRYLVKRTGEKVFLECVQDMDHENMFWYRQDPGLGLRLIYFSYDVKMKEKGDIPEGYSVSREKKERFSLILESASTNQTSMYLCASRSSGRVGETQYFGPGTRLLVL.

This chain connects TRBV28 to TRBJ2-7, with 7 bases fitting TRBD2. Trimming cost V 1 base and J 3 bases; bases outside gene matches: 6. The CDR3 consists of 15 residues. The V gene's germline CDR1 is MDHEN and CDR2 SYDVKM. CDR3 sequence: CASSLSPSGNYEQYF. For the CDR3, the DNA is TGTGCCAGCAGTTTATCTCCTAGCGGAAACTACGAGCAGTACTTC.

The chain is built from TRBV11-2 and TRBJ2-5; D unclear. In germline, CDR1 is SGHAT, CDR2 FQNNGV. The length of the CDR3 is 15 residues. Trimming removed 5 bases from V and 5 bases from J, with 18 bases in between. CDR3: CASSPSIGFGETQYF. CDR3 DNA sequence: TGTGCCAGCAGCCCAAGTATCGGGTTTGGGGAGACCCAGTACTTC.

V and J are TRBV2 and TRBJ2-1, with TRBD2 matching 10 bases. Per the germline V gene, CDR1 is SNHLY and CDR2 is FYNNEI. The J segment lost 0 bases and the V segment lost 6 bases, leaving 14 bases of the junction unmatched. This CDR3 has 19 residues. This chain's CDR3 is CASRQGLALKLRSYNEQFF. CDR3 DNA: TGTGCCAGCAGGCAGGGACTAGCGCTTAAACTCCGCTCCTACAATGAGCAGTTCTTC.

This clone was counted once. The chain has TRBV24-1 and TRBJ2-1, with TRBD1 matching 7 bases. Germline V gives CDR1 KGHDR, CDR2 SFDVKD. After removal of 2 bases from V and 1 base from J, the junction contained 7 bases not matched to a gene. CDR3 size: 17 residues. CDR3 in DNA: TGTGCCACCAGTGATTCGCAGGGGGTAAGGTCCTACAATGAGCAGTTCTTC. Protein: CATSDSQGVRSYNEQFF.

This chain links TRBV5-4 with TRBJ1-2; 7 nucleotides agree with TRBD1. V lost 2 bases and J lost 4; bases outside the gene matches: 20. Germline V gives CDR1 SGHNT, CDR2 YYREEE (reference sequence). CDR3 length: 19 residues. The chain's CDR3 is CASSLTPQGGTQGGYGYTF. The CDR3 DNA reads TGTGCCAGCAGCTTAACCCCGCAGGGGGGAACCCAAGGTGGCTATGGCTACACCTTC.

This clone appeared a single time. V gene TRBV27 combines with J gene TRBJ1-5, with TRBD1 matching 10 bases. This CDR3 is built from 15 residues. Germline V gene lookup returns CDR1 MNHEY and CDR2 SMNVEV (reference sequence). V lost 8 bases, J lost 5 bases, and 9 bases stayed unmatched. The CDR3 spells CASRSGQGGHQPQHF. CDR3 bases: TGTGCCAGCCGTTCTGGACAGGGGGGACATCAGCCCCAGCATTTT.

The V gene is TRBV7-8, the J gene TRBJ2-2; a weak D match, TRBD1 (6 bases). Trimming removed 4 bases from V and 4 bases from J, with 19 bases in between. Looked up from germline, CDR1 is SGHVS and CDR2 is FQNEAQ. The CDR3 spans 17 residues. Here the CDR3 DNA reads TGTGCCAGCAGCTGGAACCCGACAGGAGCCACCACCGGGGAGCTGTTTTTT. This gives the protein CASSWNPTGATTGELFF.

This chain connects TRBV7-2 to TRBJ1-1; D might be TRBD1 (6 bases). The CDR3 is 15 amino acids. CDR1 SGHTA and CDR2 FQGNSA come from the germline V gene. The ends were cut back, 6 bases at V and 2 bases at J, with 16 bases in the middle. Here the CDR3 reads CASSYQRDINTEAFF. As DNA, the CDR3 is TGTGCCAGCAGTTACCAACGGGACATAAACACTGAAGCTTTCTTT.

The V call is TRBV28, the J call TRBJ1-3; tentative D call: TRBD1 (5 bases). V was shortened by 3 bases and J by 4 bases, with 7 bases between the two germline ends. The CDR3 consists of 13 residues. CDR1 MDHEN and CDR2 SYDVKM come from the germline V gene. CDR3 in DNA: TGTGCCAGCAGTTTGGGGCCCGGAAACACCATATATTTT. This codes for CASSLGPGNTIYF.

The V and J genes are TRBV25-1 and TRBJ1-4, with 11 bases identical to TRBD1. Germline V gene data show CDR1 as MGHDK and CDR2 as SYGVNS. This CDR3 has 17 residues. V lost 7 bases, J lost 3 bases, and 10 bases stayed unmatched. In DNA form, the CDR3 reads TGTGCCAGCACTTGGGACAGGGGGTCGGGGGCTAATGAAAAACTGTTTTTT. Protein product: CASTWDRGSGANEKLFF.

The rearrangement links TRBV3-1 (or the pseudogene TRBV3-2) to TRBJ1-2; D is possibly TRBD1 (6 bases). The CDR3 runs 16 residues. Trimming cost V 0 bases and J 4 bases, with 15 bases left between them. Germline lookup yields CDR1 LGHDT and CDR2 YNNKEL (reference sequence). Here the CDR3 DNA reads TGTGCCAGCAGCCAAGAATTGGGGGCCGGTGGCTATGGCTACACCTTC. Its protein is CASSQELGAGGYGYTF.

The chain combines TRBV9 with TRBJ2-1; TRBD2 agrees at 12 bases. V lost 7 bases to trimming and J lost 0 bases; unmatched junction nucleotides: 8. The germline gives CDR1 SGDLS, CDR2 YYNGEE. The CDR3 totals 17 residues. CDR3 in amino acids: CASSTSGSPSSYNEQFF. CDR3 DNA sequence: TGTGCCAGCTCGACTAGCGGGAGCCCCAGCTCCTACAATGAGCAGTTCTTC.

The chain combines TRBV20-1 with TRBJ2-1; no firm D call. Germline CDR1 reads DFQATT; CDR2 reads SNEGSKA (reference sequence). The CDR3 covers 11 residues. Trimming stripped 5 bases from V and 7 bases from J, with 9 bases between. CDR3 DNA sequence: TGCAGTGCTGGTATCCAGAATGAGCAGTTCTTC. Amino acids: CSAGIQNEQFF.